Below, one T cell receptor (beta chain) is given with its context. What it recognizes is unknown. The data originate from a study of cytomegalovirus exposure and HLA in healthy donors. Findings and caveats of the study: A later analysis associated around 17,000 TCR beta sequences with HLA alleles at a 0.05 false discovery rate.

PCR amplification relied on 60 Vbeta primers (plus 13 Jbeta primers). Libraries were prepared by immunoSEQ multiplex PCR; TCRdb keeps only in-frame clonotypes and omits some of them. The sample lists some 160,000 clones, less than 9.5% seen once, with less than 2% in the top ten. This receptor was taken from a male donor in good health and CMV-seronegative. The sample taken for sequencing was PBMCs.

CDR3 protein: CASSFVAGVGETQYF. The CDR3 bases are TGTGCCAGCAGCTTTGTAGCGGGAGTAGGAGAGACCCAGTACTTC. The V call is TRBV5-6, the J call TRBJ2-5; TRBD2 matches 9 bases. After removal of 2 bases from V and 4 bases from J, the junction contained 6 bases not matched to a gene. Germline V CDR1 and CDR2: SGHDT, YYEEEE. The CDR3 runs to 15 residues.